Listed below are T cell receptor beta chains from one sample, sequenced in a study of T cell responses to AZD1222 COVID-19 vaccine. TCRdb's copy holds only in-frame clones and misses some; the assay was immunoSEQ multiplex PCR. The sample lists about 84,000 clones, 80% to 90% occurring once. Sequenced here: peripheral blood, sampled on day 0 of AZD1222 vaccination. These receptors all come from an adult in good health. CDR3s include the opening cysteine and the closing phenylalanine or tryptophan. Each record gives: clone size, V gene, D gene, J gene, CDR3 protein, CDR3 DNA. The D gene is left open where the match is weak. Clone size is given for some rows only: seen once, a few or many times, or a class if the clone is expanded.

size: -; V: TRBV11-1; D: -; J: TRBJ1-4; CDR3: CASSALSGAAEKLFF; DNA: TGTGCCAGCAGCGCCCTGTCGGGGGCGGCAGAAAAACTGTTTTTT
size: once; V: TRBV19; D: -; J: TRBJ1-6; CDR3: CASSNLNSPLHF; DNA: TGTGCCAGTAGCAACCTGAATTCACCCCTCCACTTT
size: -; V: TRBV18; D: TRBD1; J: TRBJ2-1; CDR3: CASSPSSPGGVYNEQFF; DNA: TGTGCCAGCTCTCCTTCTTCCCCAGGGGGTGTATACAATGAGCAGTTCTTC
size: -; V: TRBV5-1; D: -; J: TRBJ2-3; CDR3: CASSPGQEGDTQYF; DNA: TGCGCCAGCAGCCCCGGACAAGAAGGAGATACGCAGTATTTT
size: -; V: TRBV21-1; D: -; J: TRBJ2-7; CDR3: CASSKDGGEVSYEQYF; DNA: TGTGCCAGCAGCAAAGATGGAGGGGAGGTGTCCTACGAGCAGTACTTC
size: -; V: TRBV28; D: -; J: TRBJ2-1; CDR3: CASSLGIGQFF; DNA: TGTGCCAGCAGTTTAGGGATTGGGCAGTTCTTC
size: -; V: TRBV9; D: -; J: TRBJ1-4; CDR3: CASSVEGGHEGEKLFF; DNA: TGTGCCAGCAGCGTAGAAGGCGGTCACGAAGGGGAAAAACTGTTTTTT
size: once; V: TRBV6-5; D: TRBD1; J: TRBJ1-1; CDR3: CASSKRQGNTEAFF; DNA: TGTGCCAGCAGTAAAAGACAGGGGAACACTGAAGCTTTCTTT
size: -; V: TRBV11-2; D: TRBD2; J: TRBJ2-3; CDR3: CASSPTSGRSTDTQYF; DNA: TGTGCCAGCAGCCCAACTAGCGGGAGATCCACAGATACGCAGTATTTT
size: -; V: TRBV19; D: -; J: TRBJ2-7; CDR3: CASSYAGVLYEQYF; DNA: TGTGCCAGTAGCTATGCCGGGGTGCTCTACGAGCAGTACTTC
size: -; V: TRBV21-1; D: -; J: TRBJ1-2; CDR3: CASSKTGDGYTF; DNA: TGTGCCAGCAGCAAGACAGGGGACGGCTACACCTTC
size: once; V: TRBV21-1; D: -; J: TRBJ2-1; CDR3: CASSKGGRPHRQDEQFF; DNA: TGTGCCAGCAGCAAAGGCGGCAGGCCCCACCGTCAGGATGAGCAGTTCTTC
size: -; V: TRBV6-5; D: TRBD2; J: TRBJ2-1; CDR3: CASTSGGSSYNEQFF; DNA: TGTGCCAGTACTAGCGGAGGTTCCTCCTACAATGAGCAGTTCTTC
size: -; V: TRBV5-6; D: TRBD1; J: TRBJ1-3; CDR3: CASSYGTAGNTIYF; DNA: TGTGCCAGCAGCTACGGGACAGCTGGAAACACCATATATTTT
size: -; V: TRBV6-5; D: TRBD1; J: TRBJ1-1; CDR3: CASSLDRGTEAFF; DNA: TGTGCCAGCAGTTTGGACAGGGGCACTGAAGCTTTCTTT
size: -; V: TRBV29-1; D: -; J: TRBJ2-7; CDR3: CSALGHSYEQYF; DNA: TGCAGCGCCCTCGGACACTCCTACGAGCAGTACTTC
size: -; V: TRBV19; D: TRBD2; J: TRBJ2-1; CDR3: CASSSGSGSINEQFF; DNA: TGTGCCAGTAGTTCGGGTAGCGGGAGCATCAATGAGCAGTTCTTC
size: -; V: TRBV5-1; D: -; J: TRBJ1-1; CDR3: CASSFLGGNTEAFF; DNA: TGCGCCAGCAGCTTTTTGGGGGGGAACACTGAAGCTTTCTTT
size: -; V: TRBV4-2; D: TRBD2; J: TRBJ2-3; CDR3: CASSRDLPGGTRSDTQYF; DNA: TGTGCCAGCAGCCGCGACCTTCCCGGTGGGACTAGGTCTGATACGCAGTATTTT
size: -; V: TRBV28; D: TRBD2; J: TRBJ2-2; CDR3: CASSLSSGSRTGELFF; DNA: TGTGCCAGCAGTCTTTCTAGCGGGAGTCGCACCGGGGAGCTGTTTTTT
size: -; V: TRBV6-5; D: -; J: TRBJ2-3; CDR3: CASSFPGTDTQYF; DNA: TGTGCCAGCAGTTTTCCTGGAACAGATACGCAGTATTTT
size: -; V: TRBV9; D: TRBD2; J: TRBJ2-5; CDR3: CASSEGLARSAQETQYF; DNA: TGTGCCAGCAGCGAGGGACTAGCGAGGAGTGCCCAAGAGACCCAGTACTTC
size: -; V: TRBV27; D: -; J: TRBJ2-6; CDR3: CASSLGSGANVLTF; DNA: TGTGCCAGCAGTTTGGGGTCTGGGGCCAACGTCCTGACTTTC
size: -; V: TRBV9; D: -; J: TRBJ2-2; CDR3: CASSNTNTGELFF; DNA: TGTGCCAGCAGTAACACGAACACCGGGGAGCTGTTTTTT
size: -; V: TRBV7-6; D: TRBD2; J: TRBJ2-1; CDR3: CASSLEGGRIHNEQFF; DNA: TGTGCCAGCAGCTTAGAAGGCGGGAGGATCCACAATGAGCAGTTCTTC
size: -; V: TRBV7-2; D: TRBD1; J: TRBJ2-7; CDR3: CASSLGTGGEQYF; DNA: TGTGCCAGCAGCTTGGGGACAGGTGGCGAGCAGTACTTC
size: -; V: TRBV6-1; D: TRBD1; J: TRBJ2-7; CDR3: CASSEGTGGVYEQYF; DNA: TGTGCCAGCAGTGAAGGGACAGGGGGTGTCTACGAGCAGTACTTC
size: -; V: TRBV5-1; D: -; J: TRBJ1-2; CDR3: CASSSGAAGYTF; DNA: TGCGCCAGCAGCTCAGGGGCCGCTGGCTACACCTTC
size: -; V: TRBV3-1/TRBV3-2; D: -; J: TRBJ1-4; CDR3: CASSQGSERGYEKLFF; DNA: TGTGCCAGCAGCCAAGGGTCGGAGAGGGGGTATGAAAAACTGTTTTTT
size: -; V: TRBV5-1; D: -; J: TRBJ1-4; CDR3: CASSLQQGIQEKLFF; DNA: TGCGCCAGCAGCCTCCAACAGGGCATCCAAGAAAAACTGTTTTTT
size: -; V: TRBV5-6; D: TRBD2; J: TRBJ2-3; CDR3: CASSAWTSGTRDTQYF; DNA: TGTGCCAGCAGCGCGTGGACTAGCGGGACACGAGATACGCAGTATTTT
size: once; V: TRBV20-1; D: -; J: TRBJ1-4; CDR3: CSASGLMTGTNEKLFF; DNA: TGCAGTGCTAGTGGTCTCATGACAGGCACTAATGAAAAACTGTTTTTT
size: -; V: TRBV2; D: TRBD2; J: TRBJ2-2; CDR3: CASNPGLAGTGELFF; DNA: TGTGCCAGCAACCCGGGACTAGCGGGAACCGGGGAGCTGTTTTTT
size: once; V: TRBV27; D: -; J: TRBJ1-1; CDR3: CASINHGNTEAFF; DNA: TGTGCCAGCATTAATCACGGGAACACTGAAGCTTTCTTT
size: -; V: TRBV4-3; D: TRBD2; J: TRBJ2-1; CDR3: CASSRTSQSSYNEQFF; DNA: TGCGCCAGCAGCCGGACTAGCCAGAGCTCCTACAATGAGCAGTTCTTC
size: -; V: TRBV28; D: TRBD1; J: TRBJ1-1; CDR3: CASSQQGSSTEAFF; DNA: TGTGCCAGCAGTCAACAGGGGTCATCTACTGAAGCTTTCTTT
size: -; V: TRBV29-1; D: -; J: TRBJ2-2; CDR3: CSVAASYTGELFF; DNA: TGCAGCGTTGCAGCGTCTTACACCGGGGAGCTGTTTTTT
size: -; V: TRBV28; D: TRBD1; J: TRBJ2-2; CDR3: CASSLQGARTGELFF; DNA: TGTGCCAGCAGTTTACAGGGGGCGCGTACCGGGGAGCTGTTTTTT
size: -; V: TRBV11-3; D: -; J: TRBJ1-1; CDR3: CASSLGGVGTEAFF; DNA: TGTGCCAGCAGCTTGGGAGGGGTTGGAACTGAAGCTTTCTTT
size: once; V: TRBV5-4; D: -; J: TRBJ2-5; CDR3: CASSFVGGGGETQYF; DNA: TGTGCCAGCAGCTTTGTGGGCGGAGGCGGGGAGACCCAGTACTTC
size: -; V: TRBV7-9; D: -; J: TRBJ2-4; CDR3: CASSSGTAEELAKNIQYF; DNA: TGTGCCAGCAGCTCCGGGACGGCAGAAGAACTAGCCAAAAACATTCAGTACTTC